The T cell receptor (beta chain) described here comes from a study of response to subunit inactivated influenza vaccine. Via MiXCR, TCRdb re-called the RT-PCR reads, giving one row per CDR3 protein. The sample lists about 500,000 distinct CDR3 sequences, approximately 15% seen once, with roughly 3.1% in the top ten. Concerning this clonotype itself: The antigen is undetermined. No DNA is shown, since the ends of the CDR3 on it are uncertain; the CDR3 is the one TCRdb lists.

Notes on the study in general: Authors suggested that a seasonal influenza vaccination recruits few new T cells each time.

The CDR3 comprises 15 residues, both ends counted. Germline CDR1 and CDR2: SGHDT and YYEEEE. This rearrangement joins TRBV5-6 to TRBJ1-3; the table's D call, TRBD1, has no DNA check behind it. The TCR sequence derives from a man aged 50-75 years who received an inactivated influenza vaccine. The sample was CD4+ T cells sorted from PBMCs, taken less than 30 months after vaccination. CDR3 in amino acids: CASSFGTGSGNTTYF.